Listed below are T cell receptor beta chains from one sample, sequenced in a study of Graves' ophthalmopathy and Graves' hyperthyroidism. Each CDR3 protein is one row after TCRdb ran MiXCR on the multiplex PCR reads. This table holds about 500,000 distinct CDR3 sequences, 35% to 40% found once. Sequences were obtained from peripheral blood or thyroid tissue (not recorded which). Receptors originate from an adult man with Graves' hyperthyroidism. The CDR3 runs from the conserved cysteine through the conserved F or W. The D gene is left open where the match is weak. Size values are once, few and many counts, or a class for expanded clones, and some rows have none.

d_gene	v_gene	abundance	j_gene	CDR3aa	CDR3nt
NA	TRBV14	few	TRBJ2-2	CASSQDPPLALNTGELFF	TGTGCCAGCAGCCAAGATCCCCCATTAGCGCTGAACACCGGGGAGCTGTTTTTT
NA	TRBV5-5	few	TRBJ1-2	CASSFTVSNIMGGYTF	TGTGCCAGCAGCTTTACCGTCTCAAATATAATGGGGGGCTACACCTTC
NA	TRBV6-6	few	TRBJ1-5	CASSHQEGTRQPQHF	TGTGCCAGCAGCCATCAGGAGGGGACACGCCAGCCCCAGCATTTT
NA	TRBV2	many	TRBJ1-5	CASRPSPAARGNQPQHF	TGTGCCAGCAGGCCCTCTCCAGCAGCACGCGGCAATCAGCCCCAGCATTTT
TRBD1	TRBV5-4	NA	TRBJ1-2	CASSWGTGGSGYTF	TGTGCCAGCAGCTGGGGGACAGGGGGAAGTGGCTACACCTTC
NA	TRBV11-1	NA	TRBJ2-1	CASSLQVGSYNEQFF	TGTGCCAGCAGCTTACAAGTGGGGTCCTACAATGAGCAGTTCTTC
NA	TRBV15	many	TRBJ1-1	CATSSLTEAFF	TGTGCCACCAGCAGTCTAACTGAAGCTTTCTTT
NA	TRBV10-3	NA	TRBJ1-5	CAISLRGGETQHF	TGTGCCATCAGCCTCAGGGGAGGAGAGACCCAGCATTTT
TRBD1	TRBV12-3/TRBV12-4	many	TRBJ1-2	CASSPTGNYGYTF	TGTGCCAGCAGTCCGACAGGGAACTATGGCTACACCTTC
NA	TRBV7-9	many	TRBJ1-5	CASSFSGVRNQPQHF	TGTGCCAGCAGCTTCTCAGGGGTGCGGAATCAGCCCCAGCATTTT
NA	TRBV19	many	TRBJ1-6	CASRRQDSVWGNSPLHF	TGTGCCAGTAGACGACAGGACAGCGTGTGGGGAAATTCACCCCTCCACTTT
NA	TRBV2	NA	TRBJ1-2	CASSSRDWGIGHYGYTF	TGTGCCAGCAGTTCCCGGGACTGGGGGATCGGGCACTATGGCTACACCTTC
NA	TRBV29-1	once	TRBJ2-5	CSFTGQETQYF	TGCAGCTTTACAGGACAAGAGACCCAGTACTTC
NA	TRBV7-9	many	TRBJ1-2	CASSFQGDYGYTF	TGTGCCAGCAGCTTCCAGGGCGACTATGGCTACACCTTC
NA	TRBV15	few	TRBJ2-6	CATSRDGFGGSGANVLTF	TGTGCCACCAGCAGAGATGGTTTTGGGGGGTCTGGGGCCAACGTCCTGACTTTC
TRBD1	TRBV6-1	few	TRBJ2-7	CASSEWPLGQGIYEQYF	TGTGCCAGCAGTGAATGGCCTCTGGGACAGGGAATCTACGAGCAGTACTTC
NA	TRBV6-5	many	TRBJ1-5	CASRPQGLRNQPQHF	TGTGCCAGCAGACCGCAGGGTCTCCGCAATCAGCCCCAGCATTTT
NA	TRBV2	few	TRBJ2-3	CASSVGGGTDTQYF	TGTGCCAGCAGTGTAGGGGGGGGCACAGATACGCAGTATTTT
TRBD1	TRBV6-5	NA	TRBJ1-1	CASSHQTTGANTEAFF	TGTGCCAGCAGTCACCAAACGACAGGGGCGAACACTGAAGCTTTCTTT
NA	TRBV11-1	many	TRBJ2-7	CASSSTNPYEQYF	TGTGCCAGCAGCTCGACTAATCCCTACGAGCAGTACTTC
NA	TRBV10-3	NA	TRBJ2-5	CATKQEPQETQYF	TGTGCTACAAAACAGGAACCTCAAGAGACCCAGTACTTC
NA	TRBV13	NA	TRBJ1-4	CASSSGDATNEKLFF	TGTGCCAGCAGCTCGGGGGATGCAACTAATGAAAAACTGTTTTTT
NA	TRBV20-1	NA	TRBJ1-2	CSARVSGGWGYGYTF	TGCAGTGCTAGAGTTTCTGGGGGCTGGGGCTATGGCTACACCTTC
TRBD1	TRBV9	few	TRBJ1-2	CASSVSFTGGGYTF	TGTGCCAGCAGCGTTTCGTTCACAGGGGGTGGCTACACCTTC
NA	TRBV25-1	many	TRBJ1-2	CASSEPAGSGYTF	TGTGCCAGCAGTGAACCCGCGGGAAGCGGCTACACCTTC
TRBD1	TRBV15	NA	TRBJ2-7	CATSRDRSRGREQYF	TGTGCCACCAGCAGAGATCGGAGCAGGGGGCGAGAGCAGTACTTC
TRBD2	TRBV29-1	many	TRBJ2-2	CSVAPSGTNTGELFF	TGCAGCGTTGCCCCTAGCGGAACGAACACCGGGGAGCTGTTTTTT
NA	TRBV25-1	NA	TRBJ1-2	CASGYRVSYGYTF	TGTGCCAGCGGGTACAGGGTGTCCTATGGCTACACCTTC
NA	TRBV5-1	NA	TRBJ1-1	CASSFNGGHHTEAFF	TGTGCCAGCAGCTTCAATGGGGGACATCACACTGAAGCTTTCTTT
NA	TRBV20-1	many	TRBJ1-1	CSARPSQTRGAFF	TGCAGTGCTAGACCTAGCCAAACAAGGGGAGCTTTCTTT
NA	TRBV9	NA	TRBJ2-5	CASSVRGRVEETQYF	TGTGCCAGCAGCGTACGGGGGAGAGTAGAGGAGACCCAGTACTTC
NA	TRBV10-2	many	TRBJ1-1	CASSESMNTEAFF	TGCGCCAGCAGTGAGTCGATGAACACTGAAGCTTTCTTT
NA	TRBV6-1	many	TRBJ1-1	CASRERWGSMNTEAFF	TGTGCCAGCAGAGAAAGGTGGGGGAGCATGAACACTGAAGCTTTCTTT
NA	TRBV7-9	NA	TRBJ1-4	CASSPPGREKLFF	TGTGCCAGCAGCCCCCCGGGACGCGAAAAACTGTTTTTT
TRBD1	TRBV7-3	NA	TRBJ2-7	CASSRDRDHEQYF	TGTGCCAGCAGCCGGGACAGAGACCACGAGCAGTACTTC
TRBD1	TRBV10-2	NA	TRBJ1-1	CASTRERAGQGNTEAFF	TGCGCCAGCACACGGGAGCGGGCCGGACAGGGGAACACTGAAGCTTTCTTT
NA	TRBV10-3	many	TRBJ1-6	CAISDTVNSYNSPLHF	TGTGCCATCAGTGATACAGTTAACTCCTATAATTCACCCCTCCACTTT
TRBD2	TRBV15	NA	TRBJ2-7	CATSSYRTSGRDRGEQYF	TGTGCCACCAGCAGTTACCGGACTAGCGGGAGGGATAGGGGAGAGCAGTACTTC
TRBD1	TRBV29-1	once	TRBJ2-7	CSVEDQGQGTYEQYF	TGCAGCGTTGAAGATCAGGGACAGGGAACCTACGAGCAGTACTTC
TRBD1	TRBV24-1	NA	TRBJ1-6	CAIQDRGFSPLHF	TGTGCCATACAGGACAGGGGGTTTTCACCCCTCCACTTT
TRBD1	TRBV9	few	TRBJ2-1	CASSVGDRGRDEQFF	TGTGCCAGCAGCGTAGGCGACAGGGGGCGTGATGAGCAGTTCTTC
NA	TRBV7-6	NA	TRBJ2-1	CASSLGRGLNEQFF	TGTGCCAGCAGCTTGGGGCGCGGGCTTAATGAGCAGTTCTTC
NA	TRBV10-3	NA	TRBJ1-6	CARNPRRTTPLHF	TGTGCTAGGAACCCAAGAAGGACAACACCCCTCCACTTT
NA	TRBV7-8	many	TRBJ2-2	CASSLAGDDTGELFF	TGTGCCAGCAGCTTAGCGGGGGACGACACCGGGGAGCTGTTTTTT
NA	TRBV7-9	NA	TRBJ2-7	CAWSAPYEQYF	TGTGCCTGGAGTGCACCCTACGAGCAGTACTTC
NA	TRBV7-2	NA	TRBJ2-5	CASIPRENRVPAETQYF	TGTGCCAGCATCCCTAGGGAAAACAGGGTCCCAGCAGAGACCCAGTACTTC
NA	TRBV24-1	NA	TRBJ2-2	CATGGQNTGELFF	TGTGCCACCGGGGGACAGAACACCGGGGAGCTGTTTTTT
TRBD1	TRBV15	many	TRBJ1-2	CATSPIWTGKNGYTF	TGTGCCACCAGCCCCATATGGACAGGAAAGAATGGCTACACCTTC
NA	TRBV7-9	NA	TRBJ1-5	CASSQEAGFGVRQPQHF	TGTGCCAGCAGCCAAGAGGCGGGGTTTGGGGTGCGTCAGCCCCAGCATTTT
TRBD1	TRBV12-3/TRBV12-4	few	TRBJ1-2	CASSLNDRGASGYTF	TGTGCCAGCAGTCTAAACGACAGGGGGGCATCTGGCTACACCTTC
NA	TRBV11-3	many	TRBJ2-7	CASSRARGKSHEQYF	TGTGCCAGCAGCCGGGCTAGAGGTAAATCCCACGAGCAGTACTTC
NA	TRBV7-8	many	TRBJ1-6	CASSLGGAGNSPLHF	TGTGCCAGCAGCTTAGGGGGCGCGGGGAATTCACCCCTCCACTTT
TRBD1	TRBV20-1	NA	TRBJ1-4	CSAPRGGQGATEKLFF	TGCAGTGCCCCTCGAGGGGGACAGGGGGCTACTGAAAAACTGTTTTTT
TRBD2	TRBV24-1	NA	TRBJ2-3	CATSRPSGGGTDTQYF	TGTGCCACCAGTCGCCCCAGCGGGGGGGGCACAGATACGCAGTATTTT